What follows are 20 T cell receptor beta chains derived from one specimen sequenced in a study of cytomegalovirus exposure and HLA in healthy donors. The PCR employed 60 Vbeta primers together with 13 Jbeta primers. Repertoires were generated with immunoSEQ multiplex PCR, while TCRdb's copy carries only in-frame clones and drops some. The sample consists of about 130,000 clones, over 70% of them appearing once. The sequenced sample was PBMCs. The receptors originated from a middle-aged woman in good health and CMV-seropositive.

This chain uses TRBV9 with TRBJ2-7, with 8 bases lining up with TRBD1. The CDR3 totals 16 residues. CDR1 and CDR2 (germline): SGDLS, YYNGEE. Trimming at V came to 0 bases and at J to 2 bases, leaving 7 bases not matched to a gene. In nucleotides, the CDR3 is TGTGCCAGCAGCGTAGCTCCCACAGGGGGGCCCTACGAGCAGTACTTC. Protein: CASSVAPTGGPYEQYF.

CDR3 sequence: CASSSGQLYQETQYF. For the CDR3, the DNA is TGTGCCAGCAGTTCCGGACAGCTGTACCAAGAGACCCAGTACTTC. The V call is TRBV28, the J call TRBJ2-5, with D perhaps TRBD1 (6 bases). This CDR3 contains 15 residues. Germline CDR1 is MDHEN and CDR2 is SYDVKM. V lost 4 bases and J 0 bases, leaving 12 bases between the germline ends.

The chain joins TRBV7-9 to TRBJ1-2, with 7 nucleotides matching TRBD1. The CDR3 consists of 15 residues. CDR1 and CDR2 from the germline V gene are SEHNR and FQNEAQ (reference sequence). V trimming: 4 bases; J trimming: 7 bases; junction bases outside the gene matches: 12. CDR3 sequence (DNA): TGTGCCAGCAGCTCTACCGGGACAGCGCTCTCTGGCTACACCTTC. Residues: CASSSTGTALSGYTF. Filled out from reference TRBV7-9 and TRBJ1-2, the complete variable domain reads DTGVSQNPRHKITKRGQNVTFRCDPISEHNRLYWYRQTLGQGPEFLTYFQNEAQLEKSRLLSDRFSAERPKGSFSTLEIQRTEQGDSAMYLCASSSTGTALSGYTFGSGTRLTVV.

This clone has only one observation. The rearrangement uses TRBV18 and TRBJ2-5; TRBD1 matches at 12 bases. The end of the DNA aligns better with TRBJ2-7, so the J call may be wrong. Germline V lookup: CDR1 KGHSH, CDR2 LQKENI. This CDR3 is 14 amino acids long. CDR3 in amino acids: CASSPGTGGPEQYF. CDR3 in DNA: TGTGCCAGCTCACCGGGGACAGGGGGCCCCGAGCAGTACTTC.

This chain uses TRBV5-5 with TRBJ2-5, with 11 bases matching TRBD2. The germline CDR1 and CDR2 sequences are SGHKS and YYEKEE (reference sequence). The CDR3 extends over 16 amino acids. Germline trimming cut 4 bases from V and 3 bases from J; bases unmatched to any gene: 8. The CDR3 reads CASSRRLAGNEETQYF. CDR3 DNA sequence: TGTGCCAGCAGCCGGAGACTAGCGGGGAACGAAGAGACCCAGTACTTC.

The chain has TRBV7-9 and TRBJ1-2; 8 bases line up with TRBD1. This CDR3 is built from 19 residues. With V trimmed by 0 bases and J by 4 bases, 16 bases remained unmatched. Germline lookup yields CDR1 SEHNR and CDR2 FQNEAQ (reference sequence). Here the CDR3 reads CASSLATYSGGGRIYGYTF. The CDR3 nucleotides read TGTGCCAGCAGCTTAGCGACTTACTCAGGGGGCGGCAGAATCTATGGCTACACCTTC.

The chain carries TRBV5-4 and TRBJ1-5; TRBD1 might be the D (5 bases). The germline V gene has CDR1 SGHNT and CDR2 YYREEE (reference sequence). CDR3 size: 13 residues. Trimming took off 7 bases at V and 2 bases at J, with 10 bases between the two ends. The CDR3 region is CASGGVRNQPQHF. CDR3 DNA sequence: TGTGCCAGCGGGGGGGTGCGCAATCAGCCCCAGCATTTT. The full variable domain, completed using reference TRBV5-4 and TRBJ1-5, is ETGVTQSPTHLIKTRGQQVTLRCSSQSGHNTVSWYQQALGQGPQFIFQYYREEENGRGNFPPRFSGLQFPNYSSELNVNALELDDSALYLCASGGVRNQPQHFGDGTRLSIL.

This chain connects TRBV28 to TRBJ2-7; no definite D call. The V and J ends lost 7 bases and 5 bases respectively, with 12 bases between them. Germline V gene data show CDR1 as MDHEN and CDR2 as SYDVKM. The CDR3 runs 12 residues. CDR3 in DNA: TGTGCCAGCAAAGGCTCCCGGGACGAGCAGTACTTC. This translates into CASKGSRDEQYF.

V gene TRBV7-3 combines with J gene TRBJ1-2, with TRBD1 matching over 8 bases. In germline, CDR1 is SGHTA, CDR2 FQGTGA. Trimming removed 0 bases from V and 0 bases from J; junction bases left unmatched: 9. There are 18 residues in the CDR3. The CDR3 nucleotides read TGTGCCAGCAGCTTAACCCATACGGACAGGGACGCTAACTATGGCTACACCTTC. This codes for CASSLTHTDRDANYGYTF.

Written as DNA, the CDR3 is TGTGCCAGCAGCGCTATAGCGGGATTAGGCACAGATACGCAGTATTTT. Encoded protein: CASSAIAGLGTDTQYF. The chain is built from TRBV9 and TRBJ2-3; 8 bases map to TRBD2. CDR3 length: 16 residues. Looked up from germline, CDR1 is SGDLS and CDR2 is YYNGEE. Germline trimming cut 3 bases from V and 1 base from J; bases unmatched to any gene: 7.

CDR3 sequence reads: CASSLGGSGANVLTF. The CDR3 nucleotides are TGTGCCAGCAGCTTAGGAGGCTCTGGGGCCAACGTCCTGACTTTC. This sequence joins TRBV7-2 and TRBJ2-6; D gene uncertain. With 1 base removed from V and 0 bases from J, the gap between germline ends came to 4 bases. The CDR3 extends over 15 amino acids. Germline V gene lookup returns CDR1 SGHTA and CDR2 FQGNSA.

The genes are TRBV7-2 and TRBJ2-1, with D perhaps matching TRBD1 (6 bases). CDR3 length equals 17 residues. V gave up 6 bases and J gave up 0 bases, with 18 bases separating them. CDR1 is SGHTA, CDR2 FQGNSA, per germline. The CDR3, as DNA: TGTGCCAGCAGACGATACGCCCAGGGGAGCTCCTACAATGAGCAGTTCTTC. Translating it yields CASRRYAQGSSYNEQFF.

This chain uses TRBV27 with TRBJ2-2; TRBD1 matches at 12 bases. Trimming took 7 bases from V and 5 from J; bases not matched to a gene: 5. Per the germline V gene, CDR1 is MNHEY and CDR2 is SMNVEV (reference sequence). The CDR3 runs 15 residues. The CDR3 here is CASKGTGGATGELFF. CDR3 DNA: TGTGCCAGCAAAGGGACAGGGGGCGCGACCGGGGAGCTGTTTTTT.

This clone was counted a single time. The V call is TRBV7-6, the J call TRBJ2-6, with 9 bases that match TRBD1. Germline V lookup: CDR1 SGHVS, CDR2 FNYEAQ. There are 17 residues in the CDR3. Trimming at V came to 6 bases and at J to 0 bases, leaving 6 bases not matched to a gene. CDR3 DNA sequence: TGTGCCAGCAGTCCGGGACAGGGAACCTCTGGGGCCAACGTCCTGACTTTC. Its translation: CASSPGQGTSGANVLTF.

The chain employs TRBV6-1 and TRBJ2-1; 8 positions agree with TRBD2. Germline CDR1 and CDR2: MNHNS and SASEGT. V dropped 2 bases and J dropped 4; count of bases not matched to a gene: 7. The CDR3 runs 16 residues. CDR3 protein: CASSESMTGGYNEQFF. The CDR3 DNA reads as TGTGCCAGCAGTGAATCGATGACGGGGGGGTACAATGAGCAGTTCTTC.

CDR3: CASSFGQGANGYTF. In DNA form, the CDR3 reads TGTGCCAGCAGCTTCGGCCAGGGGGCTAACGGCTACACCTTC. This chain links TRBV7-9 with TRBJ1-2; 8 bases are shared with TRBD1. The CDR3 spans 14 residues. The V segment lost 3 bases and the J segment 8 bases; nucleotides outside the gene matches: 8. The V gene's germline CDR1 is SEHNR and CDR2 FQNEAQ (reference sequence).

The rearrangement joins TRBV5-1 to TRBJ1-1; TRBD1 aligns across 10 bases. The CDR3 extends over 15 amino acids. Germline CDR1 reads SGHRS; CDR2 reads YFSETQ. J gave up 9 bases and V 4 bases, and 12 bases lay outside the gene matches. CDR3 amino acids: CASSLGQGGVRKAFF. Here the CDR3 DNA reads TGCGCCAGCAGCCTAGGACAGGGGGGAGTTCGTAAAGCTTTCTTT.

The rearrangement joins TRBV5-1 to TRBJ1-5; TRBD1 might be the D (6 bases). This CDR3 has 13 residues. V lost 2 bases and J lost 4, with 7 bases in between. CDR1 SGHRS and CDR2 YFSETQ come from the germline V gene. The CDR3: CASSLQGNQPQHF. The CDR3 DNA follows: TGCGCCAGCAGCTTACAGGGAAATCAGCCCCAGCATTTT.

This rearrangement joins TRBV4-1 to TRBJ2-1; D may be TRBD1 (5 bases). Trimming removed 3 bases from V and 0 bases from J, with 15 bases in between. The germline CDR1 and CDR2 sequences are MGHRA and YSYEKL. CDR3 size: 17 residues. The CDR3 DNA reads as TGCGCCAGCAGCCAGGCGACGACAGTCAGCTCCTACAATGAGCAGTTCTTC. Translation: CASSQATTVSSYNEQFF.

The chain couples TRBV14 to TRBJ1-2, with 8 bases that match TRBD1. The CDR3 extends over 17 amino acids. Germline CDR1 reads SGHDN; CDR2 reads FVKESK. After removal of 4 bases from V and 3 bases from J, the junction contained 13 bases not matched to a gene. CDR3: CASSPGQGIGYDYGYTF. CDR3 bases: TGTGCCAGCAGCCCAGGACAGGGAATCGGATACGACTATGGCTACACCTTC. Together with reference TRBV14 and TRBJ1-2, the CDR3 gives the full variable domain: EAGVTQFPSHSVIEKGQTVTLRCDPISGHDNLYWYRRVMGKEIKFLLHFVKESKQDESGMPNNRFLAERTGGTYSTLKVQPAELEDSGVYFCASSPGQGIGYDYGYTFGSGTRLTVV.